These 26 T cell receptor beta chains originate from one sample sequenced in a study of T-cell memory formation after mild COVID-19. MiXCR, applied by TCRdb to the 5' RACE reads, yields one record per CDR3 protein. The sample contains about 240,000 distinct CDR3 sequences, over 8.5% of which appear only once. Sequencing input: PBMCs or a T cell subset sorted from them (not recorded which). The source is a man aged 18 to 30 who had mild COVID-19 (a few samples of this study predate the infection). Cell type and time point are not known.

The V and J genes are TRBV20-1 and TRBJ2-7; possible D gene TRBD2, 5 bases. The CDR3 loop spans 15 amino acids. V was trimmed by 5 bases and J by 3 bases, leaving 20 bases between them. Germline lookup yields CDR1 DFQATT and CDR2 SNEGSKA (reference sequence). The chain's CDR3 is CSAHNPGSLNYEQYF. CDR3 nucleotides: TGCAGTGCTCATAACCCGGGGTCCTTGAACTACGAGCAGTACTTC.

This clonotype was counted only a few times. J is TRBJ1-3 and V is TRBV7-2; no definite D call. CDR3 length equals 13 residues. V was pared by 0 bases and J by 14 bases, with 14 bases between. Germline CDR1 is SGHTA and CDR2 is FQGNSA. CDR3 bases: TGTGCCAGCAGCTTAGCGCGGACGGAGGCGGTATATTTT. Translating it yields CASSLARTEAVYF.

A few counts support this clonotype. The CDR3 protein is CASSWAESNYGYTF. CDR3 coding DNA: TGCGCCAGCAGCTGGGCCGAATCTAACTATGGCTACACCTTC. This sequence joins TRBV5-1 and TRBJ1-2, with D hard to call. Germline CDR1 reads SGHRS; CDR2 reads YFSETQ. V lost 3 bases to trimming and J lost 0 bases, with 9 bases between them. The CDR3 is 14 residues long.

This chain connects TRBV5-1 to TRBJ1-1; D ambiguous. The CDR3 totals 14 residues. Germline loops: CDR1 SGHRS, CDR2 YFSETQ. Trimming pared 7 bases from V and 1 base from J, leaving 14 bases between. The CDR3 sequence: CASRGSLENTEAFF. CDR3 sequence (DNA): TGCGCCAGCCGCGGTTCTTTAGAGAACACTGAAGCTTTCTTT.

This clonotype was detected only a few times. The rearrangement joins TRBV7-2 to TRBJ1-1; possibly TRBD1 for D (5 bases). The germline CDR1 and CDR2 sequences are SGHTA and FQGNSA. V was pared by 2 bases and J by 2 bases, with 12 bases between. The CDR3 is 15 amino acids. CDR3 sequence reads: CASSLWGGSNTEAFF. In nucleotides, the CDR3 is TGTGCCAGCAGCTTATGGGGCGGGTCAAACACTGAAGCTTTCTTT.

There are a few counts of this clonotype. The chain employs TRBV6-6 and TRBJ2-3; D possibly corresponds to TRBD2 (5 bases). The CDR3 has 13 residues. Germline V CDR1 and CDR2: MNHNY, SVGAGI (reference sequence). V was shortened by 6 bases and J by 4 bases, with 11 bases between the two germline ends. CDR3 sequence reads: CASRRTSADTQYF. CDR3 sequence (DNA): TGTGCCAGCAGACGAACTAGTGCAGATACGCAGTATTTT.

As regards this clonotype: This CDR3 fails to terminate in the conserved phenylalanine or tryptophan, so it likely reflects a read error. The DNA is left out, because the CDR3 cannot be placed on it with certainty; the CDR3 is given as TCRdb lists it. The chain employs TRBV20-1 and TRBJ1-1. The germline gives CDR1 DFQATT, CDR2 SNEGSKA (reference sequence). Including both end residues, the CDR3 is 11 amino acids long. CDR3 sequence reads: CSALGGEASFL.

In this sample, this clonotype turned up a few times. The genes are TRBV5-1 and TRBJ1-6; D is undetermined. The ends were cut back, 1 base at V and 11 bases at J, with 13 bases in the middle. The germline CDR1 and CDR2 sequences are SGHRS and YFSETQ. The CDR3 spans 14 residues. For the CDR3, the DNA is TGCGCCAGCAGCTTGTCGGGTGTTGGTGCACCCCTCCACTTT. It translates to CASSLSGVGAPLHF.

The chain links TRBV4-2 to TRBJ1-5; tentatively, D is TRBD1 (5 bases). The CDR3 consists of 16 residues. V lost 0 bases and J lost 4, with 13 bases in between. The germline CDR1 and CDR2 sequences are LGHNA and YNFKEQ. The CDR3: CASSQEAWGANQPQHF. CDR3 nucleotide sequence: TGTGCCAGCAGCCAAGAGGCTTGGGGCGCGAATCAGCCCCAGCATTTT.

The rearrangement links TRBV5-1 to TRBJ2-3; the match to TRBD2 covers 9 bases. Germline lookup yields CDR1 SGHRS and CDR2 YFSETQ. V was clipped by 0 bases and J by 2 bases; unmatched bases: 4. The CDR3 extends over 16 amino acids. The CDR3 DNA sequence: TGCGCCAGCAGCTTGGGGGCTAGCGGGGCCACAGATACGCAGTATTTT. The encoded protein is CASSLGASGATDTQYF.

This clonotype was seen many times. The chain couples TRBV5-5 to TRBJ2-4, with 13 bases aligning to TRBD2. CDR3 length equals 16 residues. Germline V gene data show CDR1 as SGHKS and CDR2 as YYEKEE (reference sequence). J was trimmed by 8 bases and V by 4 bases; bases with no gene match: 9. CDR3 sequence (DNA): TGTGCCAGCAGCAGACTCGGACTAGCGGGGGAGCACATTCAGTACTTC. It specifies CASSRLGLAGEHIQYF. The whole variable domain, remainder taken from reference TRBV5-5 and TRBJ2-4, is DAGVTQSPTHLIKTRGQQVTLRCSPISGHKSVSWYQQVLGQGPQFIFQYYEKEERGRGNFPDRFSARQFPNYSSELNVNALLLGDSALYLCASSRLGLAGEHIQYFGAGTRLSVL.

This clonotype was counted at least ten times. The genes are TRBV7-6 and TRBJ2-2, with TRBD1 identical over 7 bases. The germline gives CDR1 SGHVS, CDR2 FNYEAQ. CDR3 length: 16 residues. V gave up 5 bases and J gave up 2 bases; unmatched junction bases: 8. As DNA, the CDR3 is TGTGCCAGCAGCCCCTCCAGACAGGGAAACACCGGGGAGCTGTTTTTT. This sequence encodes CASSPSRQGNTGELFF.

This clonotype was observed many times. This chain connects TRBV5-6 to TRBJ2-2, with D unresolved. The CDR3 spans 14 residues. CDR1 SGHDT and CDR2 YYEEEE come from the germline V gene. V gave up 4 bases and J gave up 2 bases, with 9 bases separating them. The CDR3 nucleotides read TGTGCCAGCAGCAAGGACCTTAACACCGGGGAGCTGTTTTTT. Translation: CASSKDLNTGELFF.

This chain uses TRBV5-6 with TRBJ2-1, with D unclear. Germline CDR1 reads SGHDT; CDR2 reads YYEEEE. The CDR3 length is 12 residues. Trimming pared 2 bases from V and 9 bases from J, leaving 9 bases between. The DNA of the CDR3 is TGTGCCAGCAGCTTACTCCTGGGTGAGCAGTTCTTC. Amino acid sequence: CASSLLLGEQFF.

The sample holds a few counts of this clonotype. The CDR3 DNA sequence: TGCGCCAGCAGCTTAACCGGACAGAATCAGCCCCAGCATTTT. Protein sequence: CASSLTGQNQPQHF. The chain joins TRBV5-1 to TRBJ1-5, with D possibly matching TRBD1 (6 bases). This CDR3 contains 14 residues. The germline V gene encodes CDR1 SGHRS and CDR2 YFSETQ. Trimming took off 2 bases at V and 4 bases at J, with 10 bases between the two ends.

The chain couples TRBV27 to TRBJ2-1; D is unclear. CDR1 and CDR2 from the germline V gene are MNHEY and SMNVEV (reference sequence). The V end lost 4 bases, the J end lost 8 bases, and 15 bases lay between the germline ends. The CDR3 has 14 amino acids. This CDR3 is CASSSPGRGDEQFF. Written as DNA, the CDR3 is TGTGCCAGCAGTTCGCCGGGCCGAGGCGATGAGCAGTTCTTC.

The chain links TRBV11-1 to TRBJ1-1; D uncertain. The germline CDR1 and CDR2 sequences are SGHAT and FQDESV (reference sequence). V dropped 3 bases and J dropped 9 bases, with 14 bases sitting between them. The CDR3 covers 13 residues. The CDR3 region has the DNA TGTGCCAGCAGCTTCCTACGGGAGGTCCAAGCTTTCTTT. Protein sequence: CASSFLREVQAFF.

There are many counts of this clonotype. DNA of the CDR3: TGTGCCAGCAGCTCGTACAACACAGATACGCAGTATTTT. Encoded protein: CASSSYNTDTQYF. This chain uses TRBV7-6 with TRBJ2-3, with unresolved D. CDR3 length: 13 amino acids. Germline CDR1 reads SGHVS; CDR2 reads FNYEAQ. Trimming took 4 bases from V and 2 from J, leaving 7 bases between them.

Judged by abundance, this clonotype is medium-sized. This sequence joins TRBV14 and TRBJ2-1; 12 positions agree with TRBD2. The germline CDR1 and CDR2 sequences are SGHDN and FVKESK. The CDR3 has 17 residues. The V segment lost 5 bases and the J segment 5 bases; nucleotides outside the gene matches: 10. The CDR3, as DNA: TGTGCCAGCAGCACGACTAGCGGGGGTAGTGGGAACAATGAGCAGTTCTTC. Translated, it gives CASSTTSGGSGNNEQFF.

The CDR3 DNA reads TGCGCCAGCAGCTTTGGGTGGGACAGTTATCAAGAGACCCAGTACTTC. It codes for CASSFGWDSYQETQYF. J is TRBJ2-5 and V is TRBV5-1, with 7 bases lining up with TRBD1. Germline CDR1 and CDR2: SGHRS and YFSETQ. The CDR3 length is 16 residues. V lost 2 bases, J lost 2 bases, and 9 bases stayed unmatched.

This clonotype was counted only a few times. The chain couples TRBV4-1 to TRBJ2-1; D unclear. This CDR3 has 16 amino acids. The V and J ends lost 0 bases and 1 base respectively, with 10 bases between them. Germline V lookup: CDR1 MGHRA, CDR2 YSYEKL. CDR3 region: CASSQDTSVSYNEQFF. The CDR3 nucleotides are TGCGCCAGCAGCCAAGATACGAGCGTTTCCTACAATGAGCAGTTCTTC.

The chain links TRBV5-1 to TRBJ2-3; D not certain. V was trimmed by 2 bases and J by 0 bases, leaving 10 bases between them. CDR1 is SGHRS and CDR2 is YFSETQ in the germline V gene. The CDR3 extends over 15 amino acids. The DNA for the CDR3 is TGCGCCAGCAGCTTAACGCAGTCCAGCACAGATACGCAGTATTTT. Its translation is CASSLTQSSTDTQYF.

This clonotype has a count of ten or more. V usage is TRBV7-9 and J usage is TRBJ2-5; maybe TRBD1 (5 bases). The CDR3 covers 14 residues. V lost 5 bases to trimming and J lost 4 bases, with 14 bases between them. Germline V gives CDR1 SEHNR, CDR2 FQNEAQ (reference sequence). The CDR3 coding sequence is TGTGCCAGCAGCCACCCCGGCAGGGCAGAGACCCAGTACTTC. Translated, it gives CASSHPGRAETQYF.

This clonotype showed up many times. The chain recombines TRBV12-5 with TRBJ2-1; the match to TRBD2 covers 15 bases. Germline V gives CDR1 LGHNT, CDR2 FRNRAP. With 4 bases clipped from V and 0 bases from J, the junction kept 7 bases outside the gene matches. The CDR3 loop spans 19 amino acids. The CDR3 region is CASGSGLAGGRSSYNEQFF. CDR3 nucleotide sequence: TGTGCTAGTGGTTCGGGACTAGCGGGGGGCCGAAGCTCCTACAATGAGCAGTTCTTC.

The sample holds a few counts of this clonotype. The J gene is TRBJ2-5, the V gene TRBV30; no definite D call. The length of the CDR3 is 13 residues. V lost 0 bases and J 1 base, leaving 6 bases between the germline ends. Germline V gene data show CDR1 as GTSNPN and CDR2 as SVGIG (reference sequence). As DNA, the CDR3 is TGTGCCTGGAGTGTAAACACCCAAGAGACCCAGTACTTC. Its translation: CAWSVNTQETQYF.

In its sample, this clonotype was seen a few times. The V call is TRBV6-5, the J call TRBJ2-1; TRBD2 agrees at 10 bases. CDR1 is MNHEY and CDR2 is SVGAGI in the germline V gene. V was pared by 5 bases and J by 4 bases, with 5 bases of the junction left unmatched. The CDR3 is made up of 15 amino acids. The CDR3 sequence: CASSQSSGGYNEQFF. The CDR3 bases are TGTGCCAGCAGTCAATCTAGCGGGGGATACAATGAGCAGTTCTTC.